Listed here is a single TCR beta chain. This sample stems from a study of control samples from healthy donors and cancer patients. Trimming removed 3 bases at V and 0 bases at J, with 11 bases between. The CDR3 length is 15 residues. CDR1 and CDR2 from the germline V gene are SEHNR and FQNEAQ (reference sequence). Profiling relied on immunoSEQ multiplex PCR, and the TCRdb table lists in-frame clones only, not all of them. The table records 95,000 to 150,000 clones, around nine tenths of them present only once. The sequenced sample consisted of blood. This clonotype was sampled from a man aged 35-49 years in good health. The V and J genes are TRBV7-9 and TRBJ1-1; weak D call: TRBD1 (5 bases). This CDR3 is CASSLGGIMNTEAFF. In DNA, the CDR3 is TGTGCCAGCAGCTTGGGGGGTATTATGAACACTGAAGCTTTCTTT.